This entry lists 12 T cell receptor beta chains sequenced from one sample in a study of T cell clonality in common variable immunodeficiency. These receptors lack a known antigen. Assay: immunoSEQ multiplex PCR; the TCRdb copy retains only in-frame clones and omits some. Singletons are absent from the sample, which has around 40,000 clones. Overall study findings and caveats: Reportedly, TCR beta sequences from common variable immunodeficiency showed fewer deletions and N-nucleotide insertions.

The sample taken for sequencing was peripheral blood mononuclear cells. The receptors come from a human donor with common variable immunodeficiency.

A word on this clone: Read sequence stops 3 residues before the CDR3 end, and the germline J gene provides the missing end. The chain links TRBV11-2 to TRBJ2-1, with 9 bases identical to TRBD2. The germline CDR1 and CDR2 sequences are SGHAT and FQNNGV. The CDR3 totals 15 residues. J gave up 4 bases and V 5 bases, and 6 bases lay outside the gene matches. The covered CDR3 bases are TGTGCCAGCAGCCAACGACTAGCGGCTTACAATGAG. Amino acid sequence: CASSQRLAAYNE. The full CDR3 reads CASSQRLAAYNEQFF.

This clone has a handful of counts. The CDR3 loop is CASSPTRQGVRNEQFF. Partial CDR3 DNA: TGCGCCAGCAGCCCTACCCGACAGGGAGTACGGAATGAG. The V call is TRBV5-1, the J call TRBJ2-1; 7 bases are shared with TRBD1. Coverage ceases 3 residues before the CDR3 finishes, and the germline J gene fills in the end. The CDR3 extends over 16 amino acids. Trimming cost V 4 bases and J 7 bases; bases outside gene matches: 14. The germline gives CDR1 SGHRS, CDR2 YFSETQ.

The table lists this clone with many counts. This chain's CDR3 is CASSPVNSGANVLTF. The sequenced part of the CDR3 DNA is TGTGCCAGCTCACCTGTTAACTCTGGGGCCAACGTC. V usage is TRBV18 and J usage is TRBJ2-6; D ambiguous. The read gets to within 3 residues of the CDR3 end, and the germline J gene fills in the rest. The V end lost 3 bases, the J end lost 0 bases, and 6 bases lay between the germline ends. Germline-derived CDR1 and CDR2 are KGHSH and LQKENI. The CDR3 has 15 residues.

This clone has ten or more counts. The read is 3 residues too short to cover the CDR3 end, so that end is filled in from the germline J gene. The chain has TRBV2 and TRBJ2-2, with 11 bases fitting TRBD2. Germline lookup yields CDR1 SNHLY and CDR2 FYNNEI. The CDR3 totals 15 residues. The junction had 5 bases not matched to a gene; V was cut back by 5 bases and J by 6 bases. The part of the CDR3 DNA that was read is TGTGCCAGCAGTCGGAGTAGCGGGGGGGCCGGGGAG. Protein product: CASSRSSGGAGE. The whole CDR3 sequence reads CASSRSSGGAGELFF. Supplemented by reference TRBV2 and TRBJ2-2, the full variable domain reads EPEVTQTPSHQVTQMGQEVILRCVPISNHLYFYWYRQILGQKVEFLVSFYNNEISEKSEIFDDQFSVERPDGSNFTLKIRSTKLEDSAMYFCASSRSSGGAGELFFGEGSRLTVL.

Ten or more counts support this clone. The read stops 3 residues short of the end of the CDR3; the missing end is completed from the germline J gene. The chain combines TRBV4-1 with TRBJ2-7, with D possibly TRBD1 on 6 matching bases. CDR3 length equals 14 residues. The V end was cut by 6 bases, the J end by 3 bases, with 15 bases between. CDR1 and CDR2 (germline): MGHRA, YSYEKL. Incomplete CDR3 DNA: TGCGCCAGCAGTAAAGGGGCAGGGGTCTACGAG. Protein product: CASSKGAGVYE. The complete CDR3 reads CASSKGAGVYEQYF.

This clone has a handful of counts. The CDR3 goes on 3 residues after the read ends, and that part is filled in from the germline J gene. V and J are TRBV11-2 and TRBJ1-4, with a possible D match to TRBD1 (5 bases). The CDR3 runs 14 residues. Germline V gene lookup returns CDR1 SGHAT and CDR2 FQNNGV. The germline V and J ends were trimmed by 1 base and 7 bases, with 10 bases remaining between them. CDR3 region: CASSLGGVGEKLFF. The sequenced CDR3 bases are TGTGCCAGCAGCTTAGGGGGGGTGGGTGAAAAA.

This clone has a count of ten or more. The part of the CDR3 DNA that was read is TGTGCCAGTAGCGCCGCTTTGAACAGGGGGCTTGAAAAA. Translating gives CASSAALNRGLEK. The CDR3 as a whole reads CASSAALNRGLEKLFF. The chain combines TRBV19 with TRBJ1-4; 9 bases fit TRBD1. Read coverage stops 3 residues before the CDR3 terminus; the germline J gene supplies the remainder. Germline V gives CDR1 LNHDA, CDR2 SQIVND (reference sequence). The J segment lost 7 bases and the V segment lost 6 bases, leaving 12 bases of the junction unmatched. The CDR3 extends over 16 amino acids. Variable domain in full (rest from reference TRBV19 and TRBJ1-4): DGGITQSPKYLFRKEGQNVTLSCEQNLNHDAMYWYRQDPGQGLRLIYYSQIVNDFQKGDIAEGYSVSREKKESFPLTVTSAQKNPTAFYLCASSAALNRGLEKLFFGSGTQLSVL.

Details on this clone: The read ends 3 residues before the CDR3 terminus; that terminus is restored from the germline J gene. This chain connects TRBV7-2 to TRBJ2-4; TRBD2 matches 9 bases. The length of the CDR3 is 17 residues. J gave up 5 bases and V 0 bases, and 8 bases lay outside the gene matches. Germline CDR1 and CDR2: SGHTA and FQGNSA. CDR3 residues: CASSLASQREVQNIQYF. The part of the CDR3 DNA that was read is TGTGCCAGCAGCTTAGCTTCCCAGCGGGAGGTCCAAAACATT.

This clone was counted at least ten times. The read stops 3 residues short of the end of the CDR3; the missing end is completed from the germline J gene. This chain joins TRBV19 and TRBJ1-2; unclear D gene. The CDR3 sequence is 13 residues long. The germline V gene encodes CDR1 LNHDA and CDR2 SQIVND (reference sequence). CDR3 DNA (partial): TGTGCCAGTAAGGAGGTCGGAACTAAGGGC. Translating it yields CASKEVGTKG. The complete CDR3 sequence is CASKEVGTKGYTF. Looking up the rest from reference TRBV19 and TRBJ1-2 gives the full variable domain: DGGITQSPKYLFRKEGQNVTLSCEQNLNHDAMYWYRQDPGQGLRLIYYSQIVNDFQKGDIAEGYSVSREKKESFPLTVTSAQKNPTAFYLCASKEVGTKGYTFGSGTRLTVV.

CDR3 region: CASNKGYEQYF. The sequenced part of the CDR3 DNA is TGTGCCAGTAACAAGGGGTACGAG. The rearrangement joins TRBV19 to TRBJ2-7, with D maybe TRBD1 (5 bases). The read terminates 3 residues before the CDR3 end, so the remaining end is supplied by the germline J gene. Trimming cost V 7 bases and J 4 bases, with 8 bases left between them. The germline gives CDR1 LNHDA, CDR2 SQIVND (reference sequence). This CDR3 has 11 amino acids.

Comments on this clone: The read ends 3 residues early relative to the CDR3; the germline J gene fills the gap. The chain carries TRBV20-1 and TRBJ2-1; possible D gene TRBD1, 5 bases. This CDR3 has 13 amino acids. V was pared by 4 bases and J by 2 bases, with 9 bases between. CDR1 is DFQATT and CDR2 is SNEGSKA in the germline V gene (reference sequence). Here the CDR3 reads CSAKQTAYNEQFF. CDR3 DNA, as far as it was read: TGCAGTGCTAAGCAGACAGCCTACAATGAG.

On this clone: Coverage ceases 3 residues before the CDR3 finishes, and the germline J gene fills in the end. This chain connects TRBV6-2 or TRBV6-3 to TRBJ2-1; TRBD1 matches 8 bases. The length of the CDR3 is 15 residues. With 6 bases clipped from V and 0 bases from J, the junction kept 4 bases outside the gene matches. The germline V gene encodes CDR1 MNHEY and CDR2 SVGEGT. This chain's CDR3 is CASSLTGGSYNEQFF. The CDR3 DNA, read in part, is TGTGCCAGCAGCTTAACAGGGGGCTCCTACAATGAG.